This is a list of T cell receptor beta chains from one sample in a study of beta chain features in type 1 diabetes. Sequenced by immunoSEQ multiplex PCR; TCRdb stores in-frame clones only, minus some. The sample includes about 240,000 clones, 11% to 15% of them seen just once. Source material: naive CD4+ T cells from blood. These receptors originate from a man between 25 and 39 years old with type 1 diabetes. The CDR3 runs from the conserved cysteine through the conserved F or W. The order of the fields is J gene, clone size, V gene, D gene, CDR3 DNA, CDR3 protein. D genes are given only for firm matches. Only part of the rows carry a size: once, few, many, or a class if the clone is expanded.

TRBJ2-1 . TRBV4-2 . TGTGCCAGCAGCCAAGATAGCGGTAGAGGACGGGGGCAGTTCTTC CASSQDSGRGRGQFF
TRBJ2-3 . TRBV11-2 TRBD1 TGTGCCAGCAGCCCGGGTCTCGGCAGGGGGATGAATTTT CASSPGLGRGMNF
TRBJ1-6 few TRBV6-5 . TGTGCCAGCAGTTACTCCGGACTTTCAAATTCACCCCTCCACTTT CASSYSGLSNSPLHF
TRBJ1-5 . TRBV18 . TGTGCCAGCTCACCAAGCGTGCCGGATAGCAATCAGCCCCAGCATTTT CASSPSVPDSNQPQHF
TRBJ2-5 few TRBV5-4 TRBD1 TGTGCCAGCAGCCCCGGACAGGGGCAAGAGACCCAGTACTTC CASSPGQGQETQYF
TRBJ1-1 . TRBV5-1 . TGCGCCAGCAGCTTGCAGGGGATCAACACTGAAGCTTTCTTT CASSLQGINTEAFF
TRBJ2-5 few TRBV25-1 . TGTGCCAGCAGTGTAGCCGGGACAACCGCTTCGGGGACCCAGTACTTC CASSVAGTTASGTQYF
TRBJ1-5 . TRBV19 . TGTGCCAGTACCTTAAGGGGGATAGGGACCAGTCCCCAGCATTTT CASTLRGIGTSPQHF
TRBJ1-2 . TRBV7-2 TRBD1 TGTGCCAGCAGCTTAAGACAGGGGGCAGGTATTGGTGGCTACACCTTC CASSLRQGAGIGGYTF
TRBJ2-5 . TRBV10-2 TRBD2 TGCGCCAGCAGTAGACTAGCGGGGGTAGAGACCCAGTACTTC CASSRLAGVETQYF
TRBJ1-1 . TRBV5-4 . TGTGCCAGCAGCTTCCAAAACCGAGAGGACACTGAAGCTTTCTTT CASSFQNREDTEAFF
TRBJ2-7 few TRBV6-1 TRBD1 TGTGCCAGCAGGGGGACAGGGGGCCCTAGCGAGCAGTACTTC CASRGTGGPSEQYF
TRBJ2-7 . TRBV18 TRBD2 TGTGCCAGCTCGCCGGGACTAGCTTCACTTTACGAGCAGTACTTC CASSPGLASLYEQYF
TRBJ1-5 few TRBV29-1 . TGCAGCGTTGATGCAGGGAGCAATCAGCCCCAGCATTTT CSVDAGSNQPQHF
TRBJ1-3 once TRBV15 . TGTGCCACCAGCAATCCTGCCGGGGGCACCATATATTTT CATSNPAGGTIYF
TRBJ2-5 few TRBV18 . TGTGCCAGCTCACCACTCCAGGGTCGAGAGACCCAGTACTTC CASSPLQGRETQYF
TRBJ1-4 few TRBV2 TRBD1 TGTGCCAGCAGAGTAACCGGGACAGTGAATGAAAAACTGTTTTTT CASRVTGTVNEKLFF
TRBJ2-7 . TRBV30 TRBD1 TGTGCCTGGGGGAAGAACAGGGGATCCCTCTTC CAWGKNRGSLF
TRBJ1-5 . TRBV29-1 TRBD1 TGCAGCGTTGGGGACAGCTATCAGCCCCAGCATTTT CSVGDSYQPQHF
TRBJ1-1 . TRBV6-1 . TGTGCCAGCAGCATGACAACCGTGAACACTGAAGCTTTCTTT CASSMTTVNTEAFF
TRBJ2-1 . TRBV7-9 TRBD2 TGTGCCAGCAGCTCCACTAGCGGGGGGGCGAATGAGCAGTTCTTC CASSSTSGGANEQFF
TRBJ2-5 . TRBV4-2 TRBD2 TGTGCCAGCAGCCTGGGGACTAGCGGGAGTAGGGATAGGGAGACCCAGTACTTC CASSLGTSGSRDRETQYF
TRBJ1-4 few TRBV2 . TGTGCCAGCAGTGAAGTGCAGGGGGAAAAACTGTTTTTT CASSEVQGEKLFF
TRBJ1-5 . TRBV28 TRBD1 TGTGCCAGCATCGACAGGGCTGGGGTAAGCAATCAGCCCCAGCATTTT CASIDRAGVSNQPQHF
TRBJ2-3 few TRBV11-3 . TGTGCCAGCAGCTTAGATCTGAGTGCTGCGCAGTATTTT CASSLDLSAAQYF
TRBJ2-2 . TRBV9 . TGTGCCAGCAGTCGGACACTTCAAGGGGAGCTGTTTTTT CASSRTLQGELFF
TRBJ2-5 few TRBV11-1 . TGTGCCAGCAGGCGGGAAGAAGAGACCCAGTACTTC CASRREEETQYF
TRBJ2-7 . TRBV7-9 . TGTGCCAGCAGCTTAGCGTTGGGACATACCTACGAGCAGTACTTC CASSLALGHTYEQYF
TRBJ2-3 . TRBV23-1 . TGCGCCAGCAGTCAGCGCGGATTGACAGATACGCAGTATTTT CASSQRGLTDTQYF
TRBJ1-2 . TRBV9 . TGTGCCAGCAGCGTAGACTCCAACTATGGCTACACCTTC CASSVDSNYGYTF
TRBJ2-7 . TRBV14 . TGTGCCAGCAGCCCTAGCCGAATCTACGAGCAGTACTTC CASSPSRIYEQYF
TRBJ2-2 few TRBV11-1 . TGTGCCAGCAGTTTACAGGGCAGCGGGGAGCTGTTTTTT CASSLQGSGELFF
TRBJ2-7 few TRBV19 . TGTGCCAGTAGTACCGGACAGTACTACGAGCAGTACTTC CASSTGQYYEQYF
TRBJ1-5 . TRBV7-2 TRBD1 TGTGCCAGCAGCTACCGGGACAGGGGAGACAATCAGCCCCAGCATTTT CASSYRDRGDNQPQHF
TRBJ1-5 . TRBV6-6 TRBD1 TGTGCCAGCAGGGTCGACAGGGACCAGCCCCAGCATTTT CASRVDRDQPQHF
TRBJ2-3 once TRBV28 TRBD1 TGTGCCAGCAGCCCCCCCCGGACAGGGAGTGGAGATACGCAGTATTTT CASSPPRTGSGDTQYF
TRBJ2-1 . TRBV27 TRBD1 TGTGCCAGCAGCTACTGGGACAGGGTGAATGAGCAGTTCTTC CASSYWDRVNEQFF
TRBJ2-7 . TRBV25-1 . TGTGCCAGCAACAGGAGCTCCTACGAGCAGTACTTC CASNRSSYEQYF
TRBJ2-7 once TRBV30 . TGTGCCTGGAGTGCATTGGGGGGTTCCTACGAGCAGTACTTC CAWSALGGSYEQYF
TRBJ2-1 . TRBV4-2 TRBD1 TGTGCCAGCAGCCGGAGACAGGGGGCGGTGAATGAGCAGTTCTTC CASSRRQGAVNEQFF
TRBJ2-7 . TRBV4-1 TRBD2 TGCGCCAGCAGCCTCCTGGGACTAGCGGGAGTCGAGCAGTACTTC CASSLLGLAGVEQYF
TRBJ2-5 few TRBV4-2 . TGTGCCAGCAGCCAAGGCGGAATTCTAGAGACCCAGTACTTC CASSQGGILETQYF
TRBJ2-2 few TRBV18 . TGTGCCAGCTCACGACAACCGGGACAGAACACCGGGGAGCTGTTTTTT CASSRQPGQNTGELFF
TRBJ2-7 . TRBV14 TRBD1 TGTGCCAGCAGCCGACAGGGGGTTGGCGAGCAGTACTTC CASSRQGVGEQYF
TRBJ1-1 . TRBV4-2 . TGTGCCAGCAGCCAGGGGGGTCAGACTGAAGCTTTCTTT CASSQGGQTEAFF